Sequencing of this T cell receptor beta chain was carried out in a study of blood T cell repertoires in COVID-19. Using immunoSEQ multiplex PCR, the repertoire was profiled, and TCRdb retains in-frame clones only, with some absent. The sample comprises 150,000 to 200,000 clones, about 77% of which are singletons, and roughly a sixth rests with the top ten. Adults between about 18 and 89 years of age took part from 24 US areas. Participant-reported clinical history was the basis for cohort assignment. Germline V gene sequence: CDR1 SGHTA, CDR2 FQGTGA. V lost 7 bases, J lost 10 bases, and 22 bases lay in between. CDR3 length: 14 residues. This clone showed up just a few times.

The chain links TRBV7-3 to TRBJ1-2; D is perhaps TRBD1 (5 bases). Sequenced: PBMCs or T cells enriched from blood (not recorded which). The receptor's source is a woman aged 45-65 years with acute COVID-19. CDR3 region: CASNTPGLRDHYTF. CDR3 nucleotide sequence: TGTGCCAGCAACACCCCGGGCCTCAGGGATCACTACACCTTC. The entire variable domain, with the rest obtained from reference TRBV7-3 and TRBJ1-2, is as follows: GAGVSQTPSNKVTEKGKYVELRCDPISGHTALYWYRQSLGQGPEFLIYFQGTGAADDSGLPNDRFFAVRPEGSVSTLKIQRTERGDSAVYLCASNTPGLRDHYTFGSGTRLTVV.